This TCR beta chain was recorded in a study of T cells in Graves' hyperthyroidism and ophthalmopathy. CDR3 length equals 15 residues. Trimming stripped 5 bases from V and 2 bases from J, with 13 bases between. Germline V gives CDR1 MGHDK, CDR2 SYGVNS. TCR beta CDR3 regions were amplified from RNA transcripts. The TCR CDR3 first-round RT-PCR relied on the HTBI primer set. Each CDR3 protein gets one entry after TCRdb re-called the multiplex PCR reads with MiXCR. The sample shows hundreds of thousands of distinct CDR3 sequences, about 15% of them seen only once. This clonotype showed up just a few times. The antigen remains undetermined. Findings and caveats of the study: Clonotypes that were expanded in thyroid above 0.001 mostly appeared in blood too. Ophthalmopathy was distinguished from stable hyperthyroidism by 13 V-J signatures.

PBMCs were obtained from approximately 10 ml fresh peripheral blood. The chain joins TRBV25-1 to TRBJ1-5; D may be TRBD1 (6 bases). The clonotype was recovered from a woman aged 25 to 39 with Graves' hyperthyroidism. Sequencing was done on a sample of blood. The CDR3 DNA follows: TGTGCCAGCAGTTCAGGGGTTGTCGGCAATCAGCCCCAGCATTTT. It encodes CASSSGVVGNQPQHF.